This TCR beta chain came from a study of glioma-infiltrating T cells (dated by TCRdb to 2016 to 2017). Regarding the research as a whole: TCR alpha- and beta-chain repertoires were sequenced from glioma tissue, non-neoplastic brain tissue and matched peripheral blood mononuclear cells. To measure how far tissue and blood T-cell populations diverged, each tissue-infiltrating repertoire was compared against the peripheral blood repertoire of the same patient. The paired cohort was made up of three low-grade glioma patients, about 8 primary glioblastoma patients and three non-glioma patients who contributed non-neoplastic brain tissue.

General study outcomes and caveats: Small numbers underpinned the group comparisons: several glioblastoma patients, three low-grade glioma patients and three non-neoplastic patients. Very few CDR3 sequences were shared between tissue and blood, attributed to high CDR3 diversity and limited sampling. VJ-independent divergence between tissue and blood was lower than expected in non-neoplastic patients but higher than expected in all gliomas, particularly low-grade gliomas.

This clonotype was seen ten or more times. No antigen is known for it. Base qualities are missing; no much larger clone stands one base away. TCR alpha and beta CDR3 regions were amplified with the iRepertoire nested amplicon-rescue multiplex PCR (arm-PCR) platform from RNA. One-step reverse transcription and amplification used roughly 100-400 ng of tissue mRNA or PBMC total RNA as input. Following bead purification, Illumina adapters were added through a secondary multiplex PCR, and the libraries were then gel-purified between 200 and 400 bp. The libraries contained internal 6-nucleotide barcodes that were used for demultiplexing. Libraries were sequenced on an Illumina MiSeq with 2x220 or 2x250 nucleotide paired-end reads. Concerning the study's data processing: Paired reads were merged using FLASH 1.2.11 and aligned with BWA-MEM to the GRCh37 human genome, and TRA and TRB reads were then extracted. An IMGT-derived reference of cassette sequences and CDR3 motifs, with pseudogenes included, was used for V and J assignment. Reads were translated in three frames, and productive CDR3s were defined by a C…FGXG motif without stop codons. Unique combinations of V-J cassette pair and CDR3 amino acid sequence were defined as clonotypes. Filtering of reads was based on Hamming distance, with the threshold set by the sequence error rate of each sample in mapped regions. Clones were called with MiXCR by TCRdb after fastp trimmed the public reads at Q25, and only in-frame beta chains were retained. Identical CDR3 proteins give one entry, which carries the most common genes and DNA. The authors' filters were not applied to this entry. A total of roughly 120,000 distinct CDR3 sequences appear in this sample, about 25% of them only once. Clones ranked in the top ten supply around 30% of the sample.

The TCR sequence derives from a human donor with low-grade glioma or glioblastoma, undergoing nonglioma brain surgery, or in good health (not recorded which). Sequencing used glioma tissue, nonneoplastic brain tissue, or PBMCs (not recorded which).

The CDR3 region reads CSAPRQANTEAFF. The DNA sequence is as follows: TGCAGTGCACCTCGACAGGCGAACACTGAAGCTTTCTTT. Recombination joined TRBV20-1 with TRBJ1-1; the D region possibly corresponds to TRBD1 (6 bases align). V sheds 6 bases and J sheds 1 base, leaving 12 bases between their ends. Measured from the cysteine to the phenylalanine, the CDR3 is 13 residues long. CDR3 DNA is the only sequence kept; it has 39 bases, read in frame from the first base. The germline V gene (reference sequence) specifies DFQATT as CDR1 and SNEGSKA as CDR2.